The clone carrying this TCR beta chain was detected many times. Antigen specificity is unknown. Investigators amplified TCR beta CDR3 regions from RNA transcripts. The first round was an RT-PCR with HTBI primers, and the second round was a multiplex PCR. TCRdb ran MiXCR on the multiplex PCR reads and lists one entry per CDR3 protein. Of more than 550,000 distinct CDR3 sequences detected, roughly two fifths appear once; the ten largest clones hold 3% to 4%. V lost 6 bases to trimming and J lost 8 bases; unmatched junction nucleotides: 18. Germline assignment: CDR1 SGHTS and CDR2 YDEGEE. CDR3 length: 18 residues. These data belong to a study of Graves' ophthalmopathy and Graves' hyperthyroidism. Study results and limitations: The 13-signature model separated ophthalmopathy from stable hyperthyroidism at approximately 91% sensitivity and around 77% specificity.

The chain combines TRBV5-8 with TRBJ1-6; TRBD1 agrees at 9 bases. The sample was peripheral blood. The TCR comes from an adult man with Graves' ophthalmopathy. CDR3 protein: CASIPYSSGTGSYSPLHF. CDR3 DNA: TGTGCCAGCATCCCGTATTCGTCCGGGACAGGGTCATATTCACCCCTCCACTTT. Filled out from reference TRBV5-8 and TRBJ1-6, the complete variable domain reads EAGVTQSPTHLIKTRGQQATLRCSPISGHTSVYWYQQALGLGLQFLLWYDEGEERNRGNFPPRFSGRQFPNYSSELNVNALELEDSALYLCASIPYSSGTGSYSPLHFGNGTRLTVT.